The entry below describes one T cell receptor beta chain. No antigen is known for it. No base-level quality is on record; no much larger clone is a single base apart. Trimming removed 3 bases from V and 5 bases from J, leaving 8 bases between the germline ends. The germline V gene (reference sequence) provides CDR1 LNHDA and CDR2 SQIVND. The CDR3 runs 13 amino acids, cysteine and phenylalanine included. The retained sequence is limited to the CDR3, 39 bases, with the frame set at the first base. These data belong to a study of blood T cell repertoires in COVID-19 (dated by TCRdb to 2018 to 2020). In terms of the full investigation: Samples covering the acute and convalescent phases of COVID-19 were provided by collaborators in the United States, Italy and Spain. Sample metadata almost always included a de-identified subject ID, COVID-19 status, age in years and sex. Subjects who had been exposed to COVID-19, were actively infected with it, or had recovered from it provided the deeply sampled blood TCRbeta repertoires that made up the dataset. HLA class I and class II types, where available, came from metadata supplied by the sample provider rather than from assay-based typing. The samples were drawn from the first 160 participants of the ongoing ImmuneRACE study and from 1,254 subjects provided by 6 global collaborators. The material from the prospective study consisted of cDNA or gDNA derived from T cells, B-cell-depleted T cells, or PBMCs. The repertoires were released in a freely available public database meant as a resource for research on the immune response to SARS-CoV-2. Study-wide conclusions, independent of this receptor: The amount of clinical and demographic metadata varied by source and participant and was provided uncurated.

TCRbeta CDR3 regions were amplified from genomic DNA using the immunoSEQ Assay, a bias-controlled multiplex PCR. Processing in the source paper ran as follows. The number of nucleated cells in each sample was estimated from the amplification of reference gene primers within the assay. To quantify the absolute abundance of each unique TCRbeta CDR3 rearrangement, sequence reads were collapsed and filtered. Productive Simpson clonality was computed per sample as the square root of Simpson's diversity index over productive rearrangements. TCRdb took over this immuneACCESS table, retaining in-frame rearrangements with V and J assigned. Such tables are incomplete; in checked studies, under half of the missing clones stem from an unresolved V gene, and the remainder is unexplained. Clonal size and the V and J genes are those of that table, whereas D and trimming came from the DNA. For this sample there are 500,000 or so clones; roughly nine tenths appear just once. The ten largest clones add up to 0.7% of the sample.

Enrolling through a virtual design, the prospective study's participants ranged in age from roughly 18 to 89 years and lived across approximately 25 United States geographic areas. To assign participants to cohorts, the prospective study relied on clinical history that participants themselves reported in a screening survey and a study questionnaire. ImmuneRACE Cohort 3 recovered participants were defined by two consecutive negative NP/OP PCR tests, healthcare professional clearance, or symptom resolution. Mobile phlebotomists in the prospective study collected whole blood, serum and a nasopharyngeal or oropharyngeal swab from every participant. Prospective study participants could optionally give additional blood draws and questionnaires over an approximately 2-month period. Before DNA extraction, prospective study blood samples were shipped either frozen or at room temperature.

The clonotype was recovered from a woman aged 18-29 years who had recovered from COVID-19. The rearrangement combines TRBV19 with TRBJ2-1; the D gene is unclear. Sequenced: PBMCs or T cells enriched from blood (not recorded which). DNA sequence: TGTGCCAGTAGTATTGGAGTTAACAATGAGCAGTTCTTC. The resulting protein is CASSIGVNNEQFF.